This section outlines one T cell receptor (beta chain) sequence together with its context. No cognate antigen has been identified for it. Base qualities were left out, and no much larger clone turns up one base away. This entry comes from a study of control samples from healthy donors and cancer patients (dated by TCRdb to 2020 to 2021). The library was generated by the immunoSEQ multiplex PCR assay. Imported from immuneACCESS, the table was reduced by TCRdb to in-frame sequences with V and J called. These copies leave out some clones; in studies compared against another copy, an unresolved V gene accounts for under half, and the cause of the remainder is not known. The sample profile shows around 93,000 clones; just under 95% of them were found once. The ten largest account for approximately 3% of the sample. Between the V and J ends, shortened by 0 bases and 0 bases respectively, the junction contains 14 bases. There are 17 amino acids in the CDR3, from cysteine to phenylalanine inclusive. Left in the record is the CDR3 DNA by itself, 51 bases read in frame from the first base. From a lookup of the germline V gene (reference sequence), CDR1 and CDR2 are MNHEY and SMNVEV.

The clonotype was recovered from a human donor in good health. The donor label of this sample is uncertain. The chain is assembled from TRBV27 and TRBJ1-1; there is no confident call for the D gene. Input material: blood. The CDR3 loop reads CASSLSKSHSLNTEAFF. Here is the DNA: TGTGCCAGCAGTTTATCTAAATCCCACAGCTTGAACACTGAAGCTTTCTTT.